The clone carrying this T cell receptor (beta chain) came up a few times. Its antigen is still unknown. The ends lost 4 bases at V and 1 base at J; junction bases unmatched: 5. From germline, CDR1 is DFQATT and CDR2 SNEGSKA (reference sequence). The CDR3 sequence is 15 residues long. Conversion of TCR transcripts into cDNA relied on 5'RACE template switching, which added a universal primer site and UMIs. TCRdb used MiXCR to reprocess the 5' RACE reads, holding one entry per CDR3 protein. Here the sample spans 610,000 or so distinct CDR3 sequences, 9% to 15% being singletons. The data originate from a study of T cells after yellow fever vaccination. Study outcomes and limitations: Most primary-vaccination clones recurred post-booster (roughly 96% CD4, just over 85% CD8).

The origin of this receptor is a young man who received the YFV17D yellow fever vaccine. The source material was PBMCs, sampled on the day of the yellow fever booster vaccination. The V gene is TRBV20-1, the J gene TRBJ2-2; 8 bases map to TRBD2. The CDR3 here is CSATLAERNTGELFF. The CDR3 nucleotides are TGCAGTGCTACACTAGCGGAGAGGAACACCGGGGAGCTGTTTTTT.